The next 25 T cell receptor beta chains were all read from a single sample in a study of cytomegalovirus exposure and HLA in healthy donors. The PCR had 60 Vbeta and 13 Jbeta primers. Some clones are missing from TCRdb's copy, which holds only in-frame ones; the method was immunoSEQ multiplex PCR. This repertoire shows roughly 150,000 clones, around 84% found once; its top ten account for around 2.6%. Sequenced input: PBMCs. The receptors come from a man aged 25-45 years in good health and CMV-seropositive.

This clone was observed a single time. This rearrangement joins TRBV10-3 to TRBJ2-7; possible D gene TRBD2, 6 bases. This CDR3 is built from 15 residues. V was trimmed by 4 bases and J by 0 bases, leaving 13 bases between them. The germline V gene has CDR1 ENHRY and CDR2 SYGVKD. CDR3 sequence: CAISGGDRPSYEQYF. As DNA, the CDR3 is TGTGCCATCAGTGGGGGGGACCGACCCTCCTACGAGCAGTACTTC.

CDR3 amino acids: CASSLGGLLYGYTF. CDR3 DNA: TGTGCCAGCAGCTTGGGCGGGCTGTTATATGGCTACACCTTC. V usage is TRBV5-4 and J usage is TRBJ1-2, with no clear D. There are 14 residues in the CDR3. The germline V and J ends were trimmed by 0 bases and 5 bases, with 11 bases remaining between them. The germline CDR1 and CDR2 sequences are SGHNT and YYREEE (reference sequence).

The count of this clone is one. The V and J genes are TRBV16 and TRBJ2-6; D possibly corresponds to TRBD2 (5 bases). Germline CDR1 and CDR2: KGHSY and FQNENV. V shed 4 bases and J shed 0 bases, with 13 bases lying between them. This CDR3 has 17 amino acids. This CDR3 is CASSPRWRTSGANVLTF. CDR3 DNA sequence: TGTGCCAGCAGCCCACGGTGGAGGACCTCTGGGGCCAACGTCCTGACTTTC.

The rearrangement joins TRBV19 to TRBJ2-7, with TRBD1 identical over 9 bases. CDR3 length: 15 amino acids. The V and J ends lost 4 bases and 4 bases, in that order; junction bases with no gene match: 8. Germline V gives CDR1 LNHDA, CDR2 SQIVND (reference sequence). The CDR3 is CASSNPGQGGYEQYF. For the CDR3, the DNA is TGTGCCAGTAGTAATCCGGGACAGGGAGGTTACGAGCAGTACTTC.

In its sample, this clone was seen once. The chain is built from TRBV29-1 and TRBJ2-3, with 10 bases aligning to TRBD2. The germline gives CDR1 SQVTM, CDR2 ANQGSEA. CDR3 length: 14 amino acids. V was clipped by 4 bases and J by 1 base; unmatched bases: 2. DNA for the CDR3: TGCAGCGTTGGAACTAGCGGGGGCACAGATACGCAGTATTTT. As protein: CSVGTSGGTDTQYF.

CDR3 in DNA: TGTGCCAGCAGTTTTACCCCGACAGGGATAAACACTGAAGCTTTCTTT. Translation gives CASSFTPTGINTEAFF. This chain joins TRBV27 and TRBJ1-1; 7 nucleotides align to TRBD1. This CDR3 has 16 amino acids. Germline CDR1 MNHEY, CDR2 SMNVEV (reference sequence). J was trimmed by 2 bases and V by 3 bases; bases with no gene match: 9.

V usage is TRBV5-4 and J usage is TRBJ2-5, with D hard to call. The CDR3 has 13 amino acids. Germline CDR1 reads SGHNT; CDR2 reads YYREEE (reference sequence). Trimming shortened V by 4 bases and J by 5 bases, and 12 bases separated the two germline ends. CDR3 nucleotides: TGTGCCAGCAGCAATCGGGTTAGGGAGACCCAGTACTTC. Encoded protein: CASSNRVRETQYF.

This chain uses TRBV28 with TRBJ1-2, with D tentatively TRBD1 (5 bases). V lost 3 bases and J 4 bases, leaving 12 bases between the germline ends. This CDR3 comprises 14 residues. CDR1 MDHEN and CDR2 SYDVKM come from the germline V gene. The CDR3 nucleotides are TGTGCCAGCAGTTTGGGGGAGGGCGGCTATGGCTACACCTTC. Translating gives CASSLGEGGYGYTF.

The rearrangement uses TRBV4-3 and TRBJ2-3; a weak D match, TRBD2 (5 bases). The CDR3 consists of 15 residues. Per the germline V gene, CDR1 is LGHNA and CDR2 is YSLEER. V shed 1 base and J shed 2 bases, with 10 bases lying between them. CDR3 loop: CASSQAHLATDTQYF. For the CDR3, the DNA is TGCGCCAGCAGCCAAGCTCATCTAGCCACAGATACGCAGTATTTT.

V usage is TRBV4-1 and J usage is TRBJ2-4; perhaps TRBD1 as D (5 bases). Germline V gives CDR1 MGHRA, CDR2 YSYEKL. Deletions cut 0 bases from V and 9 bases from J, with 15 bases between. CDR3 length: 15 residues. In DNA form, the CDR3 reads TGCGCCAGCAGCCAAGATGGGGCCGATTGGGGCATTCAGTACTTC. Its translation is CASSQDGADWGIQYF.

The gene calls are TRBV5-1 and TRBJ2-3; 9 bases are shared with TRBD1. This CDR3 has 15 residues. CDR1 and CDR2 (germline): SGHRS, YFSETQ. J was trimmed by 6 bases and V by 4 bases; bases with no gene match: 9. The CDR3 is CASSPTMGTGDTQYF. CDR3 bases: TGCGCCAGCAGCCCGACAATGGGGACAGGGGATACGCAGTATTTT.

J is TRBJ1-5 and V is TRBV6-1; D is undetermined. The germline CDR1 and CDR2 sequences are MNHNS and SASEGT. Trimming removed 5 bases at V and 1 base at J, with 6 bases between. This CDR3 is 13 amino acids long. The CDR3 sequence is CASSYVSNQPQHF. CDR3 nucleotide sequence: TGTGCCAGCAGTTATGTCAGCAATCAGCCCCAGCATTTT.

The chain employs TRBV9 and TRBJ2-5; 7 nucleotides align to TRBD2. CDR1 SGDLS and CDR2 YYNGEE come from the germline V gene. The CDR3 loop spans 16 amino acids. V dropped 0 bases and J dropped 1; count of bases not matched to a gene: 6. CDR3 nucleotide sequence: TGTGCCAGCAGCGTAGCTAGCGGCCCTTTCCAAGAGACCCAGTACTTC. It translates to CASSVASGPFQETQYF.

V is TRBV7-2 and J is TRBJ2-1, with 7 bases matching TRBD2. Germline-derived CDR1 and CDR2 are SGHTA and FQGNSA. J gave up 4 bases and V 1 base, and 7 bases lay outside the gene matches. The CDR3 has 16 amino acids. The CDR3 reads CASSLGIAGPYNEQFF. CDR3 bases: TGTGCCAGCAGCTTAGGAATAGCGGGCCCGTACAATGAGCAGTTCTTC.

The chain links TRBV5-4 to TRBJ2-1, with a weak D call TRBD2 (5 bases). Trimming stripped 4 bases from V and 2 bases from J, with 16 bases between. Germline CDR1 is SGHNT and CDR2 is YYREEE (reference sequence). The CDR3 is 16 amino acids. The CDR3 protein is CASSPRTSGAYNEQFF. The CDR3 nucleotides read TGTGCCAGCAGCCCCAGGACGAGCGGAGCCTACAATGAGCAGTTCTTC. The whole variable domain, remainder taken from reference TRBV5-4 and TRBJ2-1, is ETGVTQSPTHLIKTRGQQVTLRCSSQSGHNTVSWYQQALGQGPQFIFQYYREEENGRGNFPPRFSGLQFPNYSSELNVNALELDDSALYLCASSPRTSGAYNEQFFGPGTRLTVL.

Written as DNA, the CDR3 is TGTGCCAGCAGCGTAAACACGGGAGAAAAAGAGACCCAGTACTTC. Translating it yields CASSVNTGEKETQYF. This rearrangement joins TRBV9 to TRBJ2-5; possible D gene TRBD2, 6 bases. This CDR3 region has 15 residues. Germline loops: CDR1 SGDLS, CDR2 YYNGEE. With 1 base removed from V and 3 bases from J, the gap between germline ends came to 13 bases.

The chain carries TRBV18 and TRBJ2-7, with 8 nucleotides matching TRBD1. Germline trimming cut 3 bases from V and 6 bases from J; bases unmatched to any gene: 13. Looked up from germline, CDR1 is KGHSH and CDR2 is LQKENI. The CDR3 is made up of 16 amino acids. The CDR3 DNA reads as TGTGCCAGCTCACCTGGGGTAGGGACAGGCGGGCGCGAGCAGTACTTC. Encoded protein: CASSPGVGTGGREQYF.

This clone was seen just once. The gene calls are TRBV19 and TRBJ2-7; TRBD1 agrees at 7 bases. Unmatched junction bases numbered 7, after V lost 3 bases and J lost 5 bases. Germline V gene data show CDR1 as LNHDA and CDR2 as SQIVND (reference sequence). The CDR3 sequence is 14 residues long. The CDR3 loop reads CASSMTGIANEQYF. As DNA, the CDR3 is TGTGCCAGTAGTATGACAGGGATAGCGAACGAGCAGTACTTC. Supplemented by reference TRBV19 and TRBJ2-7, the full variable domain reads DGGITQSPKYLFRKEGQNVTLSCEQNLNHDAMYWYRQDPGQGLRLIYYSQIVNDFQKGDIAEGYSVSREKKESFPLTVTSAQKNPTAFYLCASSMTGIANEQYFGPGTRLTVT.

This chain links TRBV7-3 with TRBJ2-1; 8 nucleotides align to TRBD2. Losses at the gene ends were 4 bases for V and 8 bases for J; bases not matched to a gene: 7. The CDR3 length is 14 residues. Germline CDR1 SGHTA, CDR2 FQGTGA. The chain's CDR3 is CASSWRAGVDEQFF. The CDR3 DNA reads TGTGCCAGCAGCTGGAGAGCGGGAGTGGATGAGCAGTTCTTC. The entire variable domain, with the rest obtained from reference TRBV7-3 and TRBJ2-1, is as follows: GAGVSQTPSNKVTEKGKYVELRCDPISGHTALYWYRQSLGQGPEFLIYFQGTGAADDSGLPNDRFFAVRPEGSVSTLKIQRTERGDSAVYLCASSWRAGVDEQFFGPGTRLTVL.

This clone was observed a few times. A read error may account for a junction end that differs from germline. The chain recombines TRBV19 with TRBJ1-1; D is unclear. This CDR3 has 13 residues. Germline loops: CDR1 LNHDA, CDR2 SQIVND (reference sequence). In nucleotides, the CDR3 is TGTGCCAGTAGTTTAGAGACTTACACTGAAGCTTTCTTT. Its protein is CASSLETYTEAFF.

The chain has TRBV6-1 and TRBJ1-1; D perhaps matches TRBD1 (6 bases). The germline V gene has CDR1 MNHNS and CDR2 SASEGT. This CDR3 has 15 residues. The V end was cut by 10 bases, the J end by 0 bases, with 18 bases between. The DNA for the CDR3 is TGTGCCATGGGGGCCGAATCGGTCATGAACACTGAAGCTTTCTTT. This translates into CAMGAESVMNTEAFF.

The chain links TRBV7-3 to TRBJ2-5; maybe TRBD2 (5 bases). CDR1 and CDR2 from the germline V gene are SGHTA and FQGTGA. Trimming left V 2 bases short and J 4 bases short, with 11 bases between. The CDR3 runs 14 residues. The CDR3: CASSLYKEAETQYF. The CDR3, as DNA: TGTGCCAGCAGCTTATACAAGGAGGCAGAGACCCAGTACTTC.

V gene TRBV7-3 combines with J gene TRBJ2-3, with TRBD1 matching over 8 bases. Germline CDR1 and CDR2: SGHTA and FQGTGA. V shed 5 bases, J shed 1 base, and the junction held 5 bases outside the gene matches. The CDR3 loop spans 15 amino acids. The CDR3 DNA reads TGTGCCAGCAGCGAACGGACAGGGCGCACAGATACGCAGTATTTT. Its translation is CASSERTGRTDTQYF.

This sequence joins TRBV27 and TRBJ2-7; TRBD2 agrees at 7 bases. Germline CDR1 is MNHEY and CDR2 is SMNVEV (reference sequence). With 2 bases clipped from V and 3 bases from J, the junction kept 4 bases outside the gene matches. The length of the CDR3 is 14 residues. CDR3 protein: CASSLRPSGYEQYV. CDR3 coding DNA: TGTGCCAGCAGTTTACGGCCTAGCGGCTACGAGCAGTACGTC.

The chain links TRBV2 to TRBJ2-3; D might be TRBD1 (5 bases). Trimming took 7 bases from V and 2 from J, leaving 13 bases between them. The length of the CDR3 is 14 residues. Looked up from germline, CDR1 is SNHLY and CDR2 is FYNNEI. CDR3 protein: CASNRGDSTDTQYF. CDR3 sequence (DNA): TGTGCCAGCAATAGGGGCGATTCCACAGATACGCAGTATTTT.